This is a list of T cell receptor beta chains from one sample in a study of blood T cell repertoires in COVID-19. Some clones are missing from TCRdb's copy, which holds only in-frame ones; the method was immunoSEQ multiplex PCR. The sample has approximately 140,000 clones; 85% to 90% are singletons. Sample: peripheral blood. These TCRs come from a woman in her 40s with acute or convalescent COVID-19. The CDR3 runs from the conserved cysteine through the conserved F or W. A D gene is named only where the DNA matches it firmly. Only part of the rows carry a size: once, few, many, or a class if the clone is expanded.

TRBJ1-2 | TRBV29-1 | . | . | CSVEDGGLNYGYTF | TGCAGCGTTGAAGACGGGGGGCTTAACTATGGCTACACCTTC
TRBJ1-6 | TRBV4-3 | . | . | CASNPGGTLNSPLHF | TGCGCCAGCAACCCGGGGGGGACACTCAATTCACCCCTCCACTTT
TRBJ2-7 | TRBV3-1/TRBV3-2 | . | . | CASSQAGTPYEQYF | TGTGCCAGCAGCCAAGCCGGGACTCCCTACGAGCAGTACTTC
TRBJ2-2 | TRBV4-2 | TRBD2 | . | CASSQDLADTGELFF | TGTGCCAGCAGCCAAGATCTAGCGGACACCGGGGAGCTGTTTTTT
TRBJ2-3 | TRBV6-6 | . | . | CASSYSWGLTDTQYF | TGTGCCAGCAGTTACTCGTGGGGACTCACAGATACGCAGTATTTT
TRBJ1-5 | TRBV24-1 | . | . | CATSDTGTLTQPQHF | TGTGCCACCAGTGATACCGGGACACTTACCCAGCCCCAGCATTTT
TRBJ1-3 | TRBV6-2/TRBV6-3 | TRBD1 | . | CASSPHTGGEGNTIYF | TGTGCCAGCAGTCCCCATACAGGGGGTGAAGGAAACACCATATATTTT
TRBJ1-1 | TRBV28 | . | once | CASTDRRLNTEAFF | TGTGCCAGCACCGACCGGAGATTGAACACTGAAGCTTTCTTT
TRBJ2-6 | TRBV6-5 | . | . | CASTLGLSGANVLTF | TGTGCCAGCACCCTAGGCCTCTCTGGGGCCAACGTCCTGACTTTC
TRBJ2-7 | TRBV12-3/TRBV12-4 | . | . | CASSSGQLYEQYF | TGTGCCAGCAGTTCCGGACAGCTCTACGAGCAGTACTTC
TRBJ2-3 | TRBV28 | . | . | CASSEGGYPPTQYF | TGTGCCAGCAGTGAAGGAGGTTACCCCCCTACGCAGTATTTT
TRBJ1-3 | TRBV14 | TRBD1 | few | CASSPPDRAVGNTIYF | TGTGCCAGCAGCCCTCCGGACAGGGCCGTAGGAAACACCATATATTTT
TRBJ1-5 | TRBV27 | . | . | CASKREAARNQPQHF | TGTGCCAGCAAAAGGGAGGCCGCACGCAATCAGCCCCAGCATTTT
TRBJ2-7 | TRBV6-5 | . | . | CASSTWALTNEQYF | TGTGCCAGCAGTACGTGGGCGCTTACCAACGAGCAGTACTTC
TRBJ1-2 | TRBV9 | . | . | CASSTQAGREFNGYTF | TGTGCCAGCAGCACCCAGGCGGGACGGGAATTCAATGGCTACACCTTC
TRBJ1-4 | TRBV24-1 | . | . | CATSDSRGATNEKLFF | TGTGCCACCAGTGATTCCAGGGGTGCAACTAATGAAAAACTGTTTTTT
TRBJ2-3 | TRBV6-5 | TRBD1 | . | CASSKQGARTDTQYF | TGTGCCAGCAGTAAGCAGGGGGCTCGCACAGATACGCAGTATTTT
TRBJ2-1 | TRBV7-3 | . | . | CASSFAGSSYNEQFF | TGTGCCAGCAGCTTCGCGGGGTCCTCCTACAATGAGCAGTTCTTC
TRBJ2-7 | TRBV9 | . | . | CASSVASDSSSYEQYF | TGTGCCAGCAGCGTAGCCTCGGACAGTAGCTCCTACGAGCAGTACTTC
TRBJ1-1 | TRBV18 | . | . | CASSGEAYTEAFF | TGTGCCAGCTCGGGGGAGGCCTACACTGAAGCTTTCTTT
TRBJ2-7 | TRBV5-5 | TRBD2 | . | CASSWIAGESGEQYF | TGTGCCAGCAGCTGGATCGCGGGAGAATCGGGCGAGCAGTACTTC
TRBJ1-4 | TRBV7-9 | TRBD1 | . | CASSRGQENEKLFF | TGTGCCAGCAGCCGGGGACAGGAAAATGAAAAACTGTTTTTT
TRBJ1-5 | TRBV6-5 | . | . | CASSIKAAQHF | TGTGCCAGCAGTATCAAGGCGGCCCAGCATTTT
TRBJ2-4 | TRBV27 | TRBD1 | once | CASSYQGTGGNIQYF | TGTGCCAGCAGCTACCAAGGGACAGGGGGTAACATTCAGTACTTC
TRBJ1-4 | TRBV12-3/TRBV12-4 | . | once | CASKQGGEKLFF | TGTGCCAGCAAACAGGGCGGTGAAAAACTGTTTTTT
TRBJ1-2 | TRBV12-3/TRBV12-4 | . | . | CASSLLENYGYTF | TGTGCCAGCAGCCTACTGGAGAACTATGGCTACACCTTC
TRBJ1-6 | TRBV7-9 | TRBD1 | . | CASSLALTGDNNSPLHF | TGTGCCAGCAGCTTAGCGCTTACAGGGGATAATAATTCACCCCTCCACTTT
TRBJ1-2 | TRBV27 | TRBD1 | . | CASSSLQGQVIYGYTF | TGTGCCAGCAGTTCCCTACAGGGGCAGGTCATCTATGGCTACACCTTC
TRBJ1-1 | TRBV6-6 | . | once | CASTPAGLNTEAFF | TGTGCCAGCACCCCAGCGGGGCTGAACACTGAAGCTTTCTTT
TRBJ1-2 | TRBV27 | . | . | CASSPATRTFYGYTF | TGTGCCAGCAGCCCAGCCACCAGGACATTCTATGGCTACACCTTC
TRBJ1-5 | TRBV3-1/TRBV3-2 | . | . | CASSQETYRGQPQHF | TGTGCCAGCAGCCAAGAAACCTACCGAGGTCAGCCCCAGCATTTT
TRBJ1-2 | TRBV5-1 | TRBD1 | . | CASSGGTGEGGNYGYTF | TGCGCCAGCAGCGGAGGGACAGGGGAAGGCGGCAACTATGGCTACACCTTC
TRBJ2-3 | TRBV4-3 | . | . | CASSQDDRRGSDTQYF | TGCGCCAGCAGCCAAGATGACCGTAGAGGTTCGGATACGCAGTATTTT
TRBJ1-5 | TRBV18 | . | . | CASSEGGQPQHF | TGTGCCAGCTCAGAGGGTGGACAGCCCCAGCATTTT
TRBJ2-7 | TRBV11-2 | TRBD2 | . | CASSSRLALYEQYF | TGTGCCAGCAGCTCCAGACTAGCCCTCTACGAGCAGTACTTC
TRBJ2-3 | TRBV15 | TRBD2 | . | CATSSLAGADTQYF | TGTGCCACCAGCAGTCTAGCGGGAGCAGATACGCAGTATTTT
TRBJ2-3 | TRBV24-1 | . | . | CATSGPRWADTQYF | TGTGCCACCAGTGGGCCTAGGTGGGCAGATACGCAGTATTTT
TRBJ1-1 | TRBV10-3 | . | . | CAISLDSSGPEAFF | TGTGCCATCAGTCTGGACAGTTCCGGGCCTGAAGCTTTCTTT
TRBJ1-2 | TRBV15 | TRBD1 | . | CATSRDPAGGYGYTF | TGTGCCACCAGCAGAGATCCCGCAGGGGGCTATGGCTACACCTTC
TRBJ2-1 | TRBV24-1 | TRBD2 | . | CATSDLTSGGDEQFF | TGTGCCACCAGTGATTTGACTAGCGGGGGCGATGAGCAGTTCTTC
TRBJ2-3 | TRBV12-3/TRBV12-4 | . | . | CASSLLLVGTQYF | TGTGCCAGCAGTCTTTTGCTAGTTGGGACGCAGTATTTT
TRBJ2-5 | TRBV27 | TRBD2 | . | CASRQTSGGETQYF | TGTGCCAGCAGGCAGACTAGCGGGGGGGAGACCCAGTACTTC
TRBJ1-1 | TRBV19 | . | . | CASSINSGEAFF | TGTGCCAGTAGTATCAACTCGGGTGAAGCTTTCTTT
TRBJ2-5 | TRBV12-2 | . | . | CASRDLGEFQETQYF | TGTGCAAGTCGTGATCTGGGAGAGTTCCAAGAGACCCAGTACTTC